The rows below give T cell receptor beta chains drawn from one sample of a study of OX40 agonist ivuxolimab in advanced cancers. Only in-frame clones appear in the TCRdb table, and some are missing; sequencing was by immunoSEQ multiplex PCR. In the table there are roughly 90,000 clones, approximately 88% of which are singletons. Sequencing used CD4+ or CD8+ T cells sorted from blood, obtained in a trial of the OX40 agonist ivuxolimab. Source of these receptors: an adult with an advanced solid tumor such as melanoma, head and neck, liver or kidney cancer. CDR3s include the opening cysteine and the closing phenylalanine or tryptophan. D genes are given only for firm matches. Not every row has a clone size; where given, it reads once, few, many or a size class.

CDR3 length,clone size,D gene,J gene,V gene,CDR3 DNA,CDR3 protein
14,few,.,TRBJ2-3,TRBV15,TGTGCCACCAGCAGAGATGACAGCACAGATACGCAGTATTTT,CATSRDDSTDTQYF
15,.,.,TRBJ2-3,TRBV7-3,TGTGCCAGCATCCCCTGGCCCCCTAGCACAGATACGCAGTATTTT,CASIPWPPSTDTQYF
13,.,TRBD1,TRBJ2-1,TRBV28,TGTGCCAGCAGACAGGGGGCGGGTGATGAGCAGTTCTTC,CASRQGAGDEQFF
13,few,TRBD1,TRBJ1-2,TRBV5-1,TGCGCCAGCAGCTCGGGGACAGGGGTCGGCTACACCTTC,CASSSGTGVGYTF
14,.,.,TRBJ2-2,TRBV28,TGTGCCACCCGACCCGGCGGAGGAACCGGGGAGCTGTTTTTT,CATRPGGGTGELFF
14,.,TRBD1,TRBJ2-1,TRBV7-3,TGTGCCAGCAGCTTGACAGGGTCGGGCAATGAGCAGTTCTTC,CASSLTGSGNEQFF
14,.,TRBD2,TRBJ2-3,TRBV9,TGTGCCAGCAGCGTAGCCTTGGGACTAGCCCACAAGTATTTT,CASSVALGLAHKYF
13,.,.,TRBJ2-7,TRBV6-1,TGTGCCACCATTGGGGACGGAACCTACGAGCAGTACTTC,CATIGDGTYEQYF
10,.,.,TRBJ1-1,TRBV28,TGTGCCAGCAAGGGCACTGAAGCTTTCTTT,CASKGTEAFF
15,.,TRBD2,TRBJ2-7,TRBV10-3,TGTGCCATCAGTGAGTTAGCGGGAGCGGCCTACGAGCAGTACTTC,CAISELAGAAYEQYF
16,few,.,TRBJ1-4,TRBV5-8,TGTGCCAGCAGCACGGTCCGCTTTACTAGAAATGAAAAACTGTTTTTT,CASSTVRFTRNEKLFF
12,few,.,TRBJ1-2,TRBV28,TGTGCCAGCAGTTCGGGAGTGGATGGCTACACCTTC,CASSSGVDGYTF
15,.,TRBD2,TRBJ2-7,TRBV6-6,TGTGCCAGCAATCCATCGGGACTAGCTACGCACGAGCAGTACTTC,CASNPSGLATHEQYF
14,.,TRBD1,TRBJ2-7,TRBV11-2,TGTGCCAGCAGCTTGCTAACAGGGGGCCACGAGCAGTACTTC,CASSLLTGGHEQYF